The T cell receptor beta chain under discussion was sequenced for a study of blood T cell repertoires in COVID-19. The germline V gene has CDR1 LGHDT and CDR2 YNNKEL (reference sequence). Trimming cost V 1 base and J 2 bases, with 6 bases left between them. There are 14 residues in the CDR3. Assay: immunoSEQ multiplex PCR; the TCRdb copy retains only in-frame clones and omits some. The sample carries about 150,000 clones, approximately 80% recorded once. Seattle's cohort entered during active infection and was followed longitudinally. V usage is TRBV3-1 (or the pseudogene TRBV3-2) and J usage is TRBJ1-5, with D perhaps matching TRBD1 (6 bases). Sequenced: peripheral blood. The sequence was obtained from a woman aged 55-70 years with COVID-19, enrolled during active disease. The CDR3 sequence: CASSQGQGNQPQHF. CDR3 bases: TGTGCCAGCAGCCAAGGACAGGGCAATCAGCCCCAGCATTTT.